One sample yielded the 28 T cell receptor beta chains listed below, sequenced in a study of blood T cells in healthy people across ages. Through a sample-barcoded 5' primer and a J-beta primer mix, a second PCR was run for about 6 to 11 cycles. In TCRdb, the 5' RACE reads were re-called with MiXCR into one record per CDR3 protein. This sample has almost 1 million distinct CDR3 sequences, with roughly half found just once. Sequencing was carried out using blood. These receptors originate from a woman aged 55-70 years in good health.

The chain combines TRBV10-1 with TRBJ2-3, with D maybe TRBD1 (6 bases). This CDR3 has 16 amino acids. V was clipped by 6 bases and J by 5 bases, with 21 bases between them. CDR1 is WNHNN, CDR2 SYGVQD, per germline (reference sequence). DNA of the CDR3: TGCGCCAGCAGACCCCCTGGTTTAGGACAGAAAGATACGCAGTATTTT. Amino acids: CASRPPGLGQKDTQYF.

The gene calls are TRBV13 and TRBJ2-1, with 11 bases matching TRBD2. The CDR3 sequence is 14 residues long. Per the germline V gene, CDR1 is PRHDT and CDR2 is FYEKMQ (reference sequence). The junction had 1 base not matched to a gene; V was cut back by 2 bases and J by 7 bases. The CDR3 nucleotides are TGTGCCAGCAGCTTAACTAGCGGGAGAAATGAGCAGTTCTTC. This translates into CASSLTSGRNEQFF.

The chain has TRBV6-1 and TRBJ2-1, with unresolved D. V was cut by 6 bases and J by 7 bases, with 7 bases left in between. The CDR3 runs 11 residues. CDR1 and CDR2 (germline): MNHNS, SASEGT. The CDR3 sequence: CASRISNEQFF. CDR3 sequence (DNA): TGTGCCAGCAGGATTTCAAATGAGCAGTTCTTC.

The CDR3 coding sequence is TGTGCCAGCAGCCCCGGCGGAAATAGCAATCAGCCCCAGCATTTT. Its translation is CASSPGGNSNQPQHF. The chain joins TRBV5-5 to TRBJ1-5, with D uncertain. The CDR3 is made up of 15 amino acids. The V end was cut by 4 bases, the J end by 0 bases, with 11 bases between. CDR1 and CDR2 (germline): SGHKS, YYEKEE (reference sequence).

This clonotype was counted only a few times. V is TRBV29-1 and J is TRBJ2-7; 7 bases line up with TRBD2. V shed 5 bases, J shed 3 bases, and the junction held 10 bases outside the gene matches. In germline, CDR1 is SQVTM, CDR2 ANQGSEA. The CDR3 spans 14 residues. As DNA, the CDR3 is TGCAGCGTTATGGTGTCTAGCGGAGACTACGAGCAGTACTTC. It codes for CSVMVSSGDYEQYF.

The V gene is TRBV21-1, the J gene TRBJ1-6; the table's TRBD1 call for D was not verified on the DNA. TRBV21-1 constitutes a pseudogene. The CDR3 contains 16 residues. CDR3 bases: TGTGCCAGCAGCAAAGACAGACAGCACGGTAATTCACCCCTCCACTTT. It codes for CASSKDRQHGNSPLHF.

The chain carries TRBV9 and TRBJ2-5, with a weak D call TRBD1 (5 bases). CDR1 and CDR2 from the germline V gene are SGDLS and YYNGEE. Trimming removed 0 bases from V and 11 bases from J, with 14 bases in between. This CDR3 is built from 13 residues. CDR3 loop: CASSVGGSDEQYF. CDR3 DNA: TGTGCCAGCAGCGTAGGGGGCAGCGATGAGCAGTACTTC.

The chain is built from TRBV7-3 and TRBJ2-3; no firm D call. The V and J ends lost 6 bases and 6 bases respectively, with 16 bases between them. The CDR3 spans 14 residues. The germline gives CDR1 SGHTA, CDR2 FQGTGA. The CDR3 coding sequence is TGTGCCAGCAGTCCAAGCATTTACGGGGATACGCAGTATTTT. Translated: CASSPSIYGDTQYF.

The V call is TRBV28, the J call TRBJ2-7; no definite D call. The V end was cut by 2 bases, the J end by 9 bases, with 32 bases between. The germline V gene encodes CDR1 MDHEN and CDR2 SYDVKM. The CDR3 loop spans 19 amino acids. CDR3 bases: TGTGCCAGCAGTTTAGCCCAGGTTCCTTTTTATGAGTTTAGCACGGGGCAGTACTTC. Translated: CASSLAQVPFYEFSTGQYF.

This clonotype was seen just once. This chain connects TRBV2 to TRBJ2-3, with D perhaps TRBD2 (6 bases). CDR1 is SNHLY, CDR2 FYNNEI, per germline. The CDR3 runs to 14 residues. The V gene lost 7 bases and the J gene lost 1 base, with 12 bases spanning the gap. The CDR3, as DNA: TGTGCCAGCAAAGGGACTTTGGGCACAGATACGCAGTATTTT. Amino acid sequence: CASKGTLGTDTQYF.

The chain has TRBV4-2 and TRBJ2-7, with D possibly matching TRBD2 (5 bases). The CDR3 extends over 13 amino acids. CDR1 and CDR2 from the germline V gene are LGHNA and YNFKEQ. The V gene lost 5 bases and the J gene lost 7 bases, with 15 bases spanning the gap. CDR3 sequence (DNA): TGTGCCAGCAGCACACGACGGGAAAGTGAGCAGTACTTC. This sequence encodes CASSTRRESEQYF.

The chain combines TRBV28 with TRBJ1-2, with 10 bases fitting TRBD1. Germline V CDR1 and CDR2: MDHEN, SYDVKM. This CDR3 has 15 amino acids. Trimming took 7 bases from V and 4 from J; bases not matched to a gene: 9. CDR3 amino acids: CASKAGTGEAYGYTF. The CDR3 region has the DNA TGTGCCAGCAAAGCCGGGACAGGGGAAGCCTATGGCTACACCTTC.

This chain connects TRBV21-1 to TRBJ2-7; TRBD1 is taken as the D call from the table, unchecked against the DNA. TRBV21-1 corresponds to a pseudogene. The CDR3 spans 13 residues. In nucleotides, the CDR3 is TGTGCCGACCAAGGGGCGGGTAATGTCGAGCAGTACTTC. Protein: CADQGAGNVEQYF.

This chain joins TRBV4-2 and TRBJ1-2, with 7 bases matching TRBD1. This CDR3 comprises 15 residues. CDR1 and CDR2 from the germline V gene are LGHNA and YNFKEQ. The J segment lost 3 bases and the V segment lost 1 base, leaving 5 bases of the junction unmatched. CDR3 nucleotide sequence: TGTGCCAGCAGCCAAGTGGGACAGAGGGACTATGGCTACACCTTC. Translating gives CASSQVGQRDYGYTF.

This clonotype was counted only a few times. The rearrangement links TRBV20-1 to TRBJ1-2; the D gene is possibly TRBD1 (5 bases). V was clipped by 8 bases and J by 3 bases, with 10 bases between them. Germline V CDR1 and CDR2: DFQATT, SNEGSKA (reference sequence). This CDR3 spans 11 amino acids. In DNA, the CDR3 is TGCAGTTCCGACAGAGACTATGGCTACACCTTC. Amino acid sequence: CSSDRDYGYTF.

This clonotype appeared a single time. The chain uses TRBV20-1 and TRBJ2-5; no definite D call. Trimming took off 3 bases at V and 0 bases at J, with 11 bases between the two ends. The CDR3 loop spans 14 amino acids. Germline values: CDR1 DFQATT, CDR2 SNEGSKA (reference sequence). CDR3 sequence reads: CSASDTWYQETQYF. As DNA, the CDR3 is TGCAGTGCTAGCGACACTTGGTACCAAGAGACCCAGTACTTC.

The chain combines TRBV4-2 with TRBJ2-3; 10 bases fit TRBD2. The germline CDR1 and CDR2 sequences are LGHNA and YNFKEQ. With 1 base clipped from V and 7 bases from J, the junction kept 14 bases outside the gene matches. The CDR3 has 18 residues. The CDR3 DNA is TGTGCCAGCAGCCAAGCCCCCAGGTCTAGCGGGAGTTTAAATACGCAGTATTTT. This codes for CASSQAPRSSGSLNTQYF.

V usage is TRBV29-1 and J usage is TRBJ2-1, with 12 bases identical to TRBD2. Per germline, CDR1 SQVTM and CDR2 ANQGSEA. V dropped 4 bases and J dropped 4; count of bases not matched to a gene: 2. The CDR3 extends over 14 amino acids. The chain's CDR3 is CSVVLAGGYNEQFF. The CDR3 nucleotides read TGCAGCGTTGTCCTAGCGGGAGGGTACAATGAGCAGTTCTTC.

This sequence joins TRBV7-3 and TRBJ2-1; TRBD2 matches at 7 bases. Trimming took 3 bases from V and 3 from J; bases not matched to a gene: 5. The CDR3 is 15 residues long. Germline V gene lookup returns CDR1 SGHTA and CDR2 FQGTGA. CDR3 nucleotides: TGTGCCAGCAGCTTGGGGGAGGGCCACTACAATGAGCAGTTCTTC. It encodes CASSLGEGHYNEQFF.

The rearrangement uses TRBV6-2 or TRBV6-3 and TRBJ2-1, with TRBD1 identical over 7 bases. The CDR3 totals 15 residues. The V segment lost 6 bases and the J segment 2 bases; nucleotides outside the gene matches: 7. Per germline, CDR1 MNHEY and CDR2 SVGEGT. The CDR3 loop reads CASRIHRGPYNEQFF. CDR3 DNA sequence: TGTGCCAGCAGGATCCACAGGGGACCCTACAATGAGCAGTTCTTC.

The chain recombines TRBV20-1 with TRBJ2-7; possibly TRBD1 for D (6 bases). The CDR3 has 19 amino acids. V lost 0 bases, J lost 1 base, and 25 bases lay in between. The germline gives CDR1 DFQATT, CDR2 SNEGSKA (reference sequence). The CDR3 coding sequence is TGCAGTGCTAGAGATGGAGGTGCATGGAGAGACAGGACATCCTACGAGCAGTACTTC. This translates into CSARDGGAWRDRTSYEQYF.

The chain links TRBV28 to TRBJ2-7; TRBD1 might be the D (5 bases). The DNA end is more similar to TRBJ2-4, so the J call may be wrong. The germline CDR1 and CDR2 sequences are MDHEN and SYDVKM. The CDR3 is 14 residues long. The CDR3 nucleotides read TGTGCCAGCAGTTTTTTGGGGTCAGGGAACATTCAGTACTTC. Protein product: CASSFLGSGNIQYF.

In DNA form, the CDR3 reads TGTGCCAGCAGTGTAGGTCCCCGGGAGACCCAGTACTTC. Translating it yields CASSVGPRETQYF. V is TRBV6-4 and J is TRBJ2-5; D not resolved. The V gene lost 4 bases and the J gene lost 5 bases, with 11 bases spanning the gap. In germline, CDR1 is MRHNA, CDR2 SNTAGT. This CDR3 spans 13 amino acids.

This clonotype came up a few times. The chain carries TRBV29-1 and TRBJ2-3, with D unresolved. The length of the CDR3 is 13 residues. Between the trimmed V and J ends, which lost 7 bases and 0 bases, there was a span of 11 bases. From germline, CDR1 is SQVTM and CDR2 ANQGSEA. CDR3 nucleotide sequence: TGCAGCGCAATCGTCCGGAGCACAGATACGCAGTATTTT. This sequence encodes CSAIVRSTDTQYF.

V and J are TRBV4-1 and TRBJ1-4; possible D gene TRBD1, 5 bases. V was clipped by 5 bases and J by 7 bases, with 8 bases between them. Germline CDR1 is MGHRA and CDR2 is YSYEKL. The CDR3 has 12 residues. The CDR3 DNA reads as TGCGCCAGCAGCGGGACCGGTGAAAAACTGTTTTTT. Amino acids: CASSGTGEKLFF.

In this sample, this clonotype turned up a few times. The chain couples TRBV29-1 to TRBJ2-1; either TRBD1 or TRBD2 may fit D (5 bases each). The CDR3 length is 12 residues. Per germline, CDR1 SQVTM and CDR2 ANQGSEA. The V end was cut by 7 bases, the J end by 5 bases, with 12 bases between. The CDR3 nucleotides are TGCAGCGGTGCCGGGACGAACAATGAGCAGTTCTTC. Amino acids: CSGAGTNNEQFF.

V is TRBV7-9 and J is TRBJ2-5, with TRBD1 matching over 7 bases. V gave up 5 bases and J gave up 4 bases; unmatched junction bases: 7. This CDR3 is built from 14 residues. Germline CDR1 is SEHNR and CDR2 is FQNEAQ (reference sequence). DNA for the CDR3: TGTGCCAGCAGCGCACCGACAGGGCGAGAGACCCAGTACTTC. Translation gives CASSAPTGRETQYF.

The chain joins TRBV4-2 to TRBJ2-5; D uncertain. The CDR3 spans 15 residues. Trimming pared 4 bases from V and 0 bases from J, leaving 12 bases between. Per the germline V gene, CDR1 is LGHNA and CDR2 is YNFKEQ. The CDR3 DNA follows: TGTGCCAGCAGCCCGTACAGATCAAACCAAGAGACCCAGTACTTC. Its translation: CASSPYRSNQETQYF.